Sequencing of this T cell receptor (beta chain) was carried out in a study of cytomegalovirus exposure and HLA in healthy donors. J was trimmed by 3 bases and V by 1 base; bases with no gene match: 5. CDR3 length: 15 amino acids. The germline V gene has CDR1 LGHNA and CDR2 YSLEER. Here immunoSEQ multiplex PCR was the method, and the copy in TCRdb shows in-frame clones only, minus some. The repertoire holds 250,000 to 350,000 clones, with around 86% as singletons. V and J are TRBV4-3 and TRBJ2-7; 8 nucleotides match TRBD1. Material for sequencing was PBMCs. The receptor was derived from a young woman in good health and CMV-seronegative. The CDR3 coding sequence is TGCGCCAGCAGCCAAGGCACAGGGGGAGTCTACGAGCAGTACTTC. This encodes CASSQGTGGVYEQYF.